Each of the 29 T cell receptor beta chains below was sequenced from the same sample in a study of cytomegalovirus exposure and HLA in healthy donors. The PCR had 60 Vbeta and 13 Jbeta primers. The assay was immunoSEQ multiplex PCR, and TCRdb's table has in-frame clones only and misses some. The sample carries some 130,000 clones, approximately 79% recorded once. Material: PBMCs. All receptors derive from a man in his late teens or twenties in good health and CMV-seronegative.

Only a few counts were recorded for this clone. The J gene is TRBJ2-7, the V gene TRBV6-5; TRBD1 is a possible D gene (5 bases). Trimming pared 6 bases from V and 3 bases from J, leaving 9 bases between. CDR1 and CDR2 (germline): MNHEY, SVGAGI. The CDR3 sequence is 12 residues long. This chain's CDR3 is CASSQTGYEQYF. The CDR3 bases are TGTGCCAGCAGCCAAACAGGCTACGAGCAGTACTTC.

This rearrangement joins TRBV4-2 to TRBJ2-7; unclear D gene. The V gene lost 6 bases and the J gene lost 0 bases, with 6 bases spanning the gap. The CDR3 length is 12 residues. Germline CDR1 and CDR2: LGHNA and YNFKEQ. This CDR3 reads CASSRPSYEQYF. CDR3 bases: TGTGCCAGCAGTCGTCCCTCCTACGAGCAGTACTTC.

This clone was picked up a small number of times. The V gene is TRBV5-1, the J gene TRBJ2-1; D is possibly TRBD1 (6 bases). The germline gives CDR1 SGHRS, CDR2 YFSETQ. The CDR3 length is 15 residues. Trimming cost V 3 bases and J 8 bases, with 18 bases left between them. CDR3 DNA: TGCGCCAGCAGCTCCCGGGACACAGCCCTCGATGAGCAGTTCTTC. Protein product: CASSSRDTALDEQFF.

The J gene is TRBJ1-5, the V gene TRBV6-1; D uncertain. Germline values: CDR1 MNHNS, CDR2 SASEGT. CDR3 length equals 15 residues. Deletions cut 1 base from V and 0 bases from J, with 7 bases between. CDR3 residues: CASSEGGISNQPQHF. CDR3 coding DNA: TGTGCCAGCAGTGAAGGAGGGATTAGCAATCAGCCCCAGCATTTT.

The J gene is TRBJ1-4, the V gene TRBV6-4; 7 positions agree with TRBD1. In germline, CDR1 is MRHNA, CDR2 SNTAGT. V lost 6 bases, J lost 3 bases, and 10 bases stayed unmatched. The CDR3 spans 16 residues. In nucleotides, the CDR3 is TGTGCCAGCAGGGAGACAGGGATGGACTCTAATGAAAAACTGTTTTTT. Encoded protein: CASRETGMDSNEKLFF.

The chain joins TRBV7-9 to TRBJ2-3; 7 positions agree with TRBD1. V trimming: 2 bases; J trimming: 11 bases; junction bases outside the gene matches: 7. There are 13 residues in the CDR3. Germline-derived CDR1 and CDR2 are SEHNR and FQNEAQ (reference sequence). CDR3 DNA sequence: TGTGCCAGCAGCTTAACAGGGGCCCCTGAGCAGTATTTT. Translated, it gives CASSLTGAPEQYF.

The CDR3 here is CASSLYGGWYGYTF. DNA for the CDR3: TGTGCCAGCAGCCTGTATGGAGGGTGGTATGGCTACACCTTC. V is TRBV7-9 and J is TRBJ1-2; D ambiguous. With 5 bases removed from V and 5 bases from J, the gap between germline ends came to 15 bases. CDR1 and CDR2 (germline): SEHNR, FQNEAQ (reference sequence). CDR3 length equals 14 residues.

The sample holds one count of this clone. The CDR3 spells CASSDGALLDTQYF. In DNA, the CDR3 is TGTGCCAGCAGTGATGGGGCCCTTTTAGATACGCAGTATTTT. The chain joins TRBV6-1 to TRBJ2-3; maybe TRBD1 (5 bases). Trimming took 3 bases from V and 5 from J, leaving 12 bases between them. Germline CDR1 is MNHNS and CDR2 is SASEGT. The CDR3 consists of 14 residues.

This rearrangement joins TRBV7-3 to TRBJ2-3; 8 nucleotides match TRBD2. Losses at the gene ends were 0 bases for V and 4 bases for J; bases not matched to a gene: 3. In germline, CDR1 is SGHTA, CDR2 FQGTGA. The CDR3 is 15 amino acids. The CDR3 region has the DNA TGTGCCAGCAGCTTAACCGGGGGGGGCGCAGATACGCAGTATTTT. It encodes CASSLTGGGADTQYF.

This clone was observed once. Germline and junction disagree at one end, which may indicate a read error. The rearrangement joins TRBV7-9 to TRBJ2-5; tentatively, D is TRBD2 (6 bases). There are 14 residues in the CDR3. From germline, CDR1 is SEHNR and CDR2 FQNEAQ (reference sequence). The CDR3 sequence is CSSSTWDLKETQYF. CDR3 nucleotide sequence: TGTTCCAGCAGCACATGGGACTTAAAAGAGACCCAGTACTTC. The whole variable domain, remainder taken from reference TRBV7-9 and TRBJ2-5, is DTGVSQNPRHKITKRGQNVTFRCDPISEHNRLYWYRQTLGQGPEFLTYFQNEAQLEKSRLLSDRFSAERPKGSFSTLEIQRTEQGDSAMYLCSSSTWDLKETQYFGPGTRLLVL.

On this clone itself: At one end, the junction sequence differs from germline, possibly due to a read error. The CDR3 DNA reads TGTGCTAGCAGCTTAGAAAGGGGTTCACCCCTCCACTTT. This encodes CASSLERGSPLHF. The V and J genes are TRBV7-7 and TRBJ1-6; weak D call: TRBD1 (5 bases). From germline, CDR1 is SSHAT and CDR2 FNYEAQ (reference sequence). The CDR3 runs to 13 residues.

V and J are TRBV18 and TRBJ1-3, with D possibly TRBD1 on 5 matching bases. V was pared by 2 bases and J by 2 bases, with 16 bases between. Germline CDR1 reads KGHSH; CDR2 reads LQKENI. This CDR3 has 17 residues. The CDR3 DNA reads as TGTGCCAGCTCACCAGTTGTACCCCAGGGCACTGGAAACACCATATATTTT. It yields the protein CASSPVVPQGTGNTIYF.

The chain carries TRBV5-6 and TRBJ1-2, with 8 bases that match TRBD1. This CDR3 region has 17 residues. Unmatched junction bases numbered 16, after V lost 2 bases and J lost 7 bases. Germline V gives CDR1 SGHDT, CDR2 YYEEEE. The CDR3 protein is CASSFDNFGTGGGGYTF. The CDR3 DNA is TGTGCCAGCAGCTTCGATAATTTTGGTACAGGGGGAGGTGGCTACACCTTC.

This sequence joins TRBV25-1 and TRBJ1-4; TRBD1 might be the D (5 bases). The CDR3 consists of 14 residues. V lost 1 base to trimming and J lost 6 bases, with 9 bases between them. CDR1 and CDR2 (germline): MGHDK, SYGVNS. CDR3 region: CASSEWGGDEKLFF. The CDR3 nucleotides are TGTGCCAGCAGTGAATGGGGGGGGGATGAAAAACTGTTTTTT.

The rearrangement links TRBV5-1 to TRBJ2-5; D might be TRBD1 (5 bases). The length of the CDR3 is 16 residues. From germline, CDR1 is SGHRS and CDR2 YFSETQ. The V end lost 1 base, the J end lost 7 bases, and 20 bases lay between the germline ends. The CDR3 here is CASSLSQDLILGTQYF. CDR3 in DNA: TGCGCCAGCAGCTTGTCACAGGACCTCATTTTGGGGACCCAGTACTTC.

The chain uses TRBV6-1 and TRBJ1-4; 7 bases line up with TRBD1. The CDR3 loop spans 14 amino acids. CDR1 and CDR2 from the germline V gene are MNHNS and SASEGT. The V and J ends lost 6 bases and 3 bases, in that order; junction bases with no gene match: 4. As DNA, the CDR3 is TGTGCCAGCAGATTCCAGGGGGCTAATGAAAAACTGTTTTTT. Translation: CASRFQGANEKLFF.

This clone was detected a few times. The V gene is TRBV7-2, the J gene TRBJ1-2, with 9 positions matching TRBD1. Trimming at V came to 7 bases and at J to 5 bases, leaving 8 bases not matched to a gene. The germline V gene has CDR1 SGHTA and CDR2 FQGNSA. This CDR3 has 14 amino acids. As DNA, the CDR3 is TGTGCCAGCATTAGAGGACAGGGGCGGTATGGCTACACCTTC. The encoded protein is CASIRGQGRYGYTF. The full variable domain, its missing parts supplied by reference TRBV7-2 and TRBJ1-2, is GAGVSQSPSNKVTEKGKDVELRCDPISGHTALYWYRQSLGQGLEFLIYFQGNSAPDKSGLPSDRFSAERTGGSVSTLTIQRTQQEDSAVYLCASIRGQGRYGYTFGSGTRLTVV.

The genes are TRBV4-3 and TRBJ2-5; no clear D gene. Germline CDR1 LGHNA, CDR2 YSLEER. Trimming took off 3 bases at V and 3 bases at J, with 8 bases between the two ends. This CDR3 contains 13 residues. The CDR3 DNA is TGCGCCAGCAGCCAGACTCAGAAAGAGACCCAGTACTTC. Protein product: CASSQTQKETQYF.

V gene TRBV12-5 combines with J gene TRBJ1-3; tentative D call: TRBD1 (5 bases). CDR1 and CDR2 (germline): LGHNT, FRNRAP. The germline V and J ends were trimmed by 7 bases and 0 bases, with 10 bases remaining between them. This CDR3 spans 14 amino acids. CDR3 protein: CASAHRFSGNTIYF. CDR3 DNA: TGTGCTAGTGCCCACAGGTTCTCTGGAAACACCATATATTTT. Variable domain in full (rest from reference TRBV12-5 and TRBJ1-3): DARVTQTPRHKVTEMGQEVTMRCQPILGHNTVFWYRQTMMQGLELLAYFRNRAPLDDSGMPKDRFSAEMPDATLATLKIQPSEPRDSAVYFCASAHRFSGNTIYFGEGSWLTVV.

V is TRBV5-4 and J is TRBJ2-7; D is perhaps TRBD2 (7 bases). CDR1 and CDR2 (germline): SGHNT, YYREEE (reference sequence). The CDR3 consists of 15 residues. The ends were cut back, 2 bases at V and 0 bases at J, with 12 bases in the middle. This CDR3 reads CASSLRGAGSYEQYF. In DNA form, the CDR3 reads TGTGCCAGCAGCTTACGGGGGGCAGGCTCCTACGAGCAGTACTTC.

This clone appeared a few times. V and J are TRBV6-5 and TRBJ2-7; 9 bases align to TRBD1. The germline gives CDR1 MNHEY, CDR2 SVGAGI. There are 15 residues in the CDR3. The J segment lost 6 bases and the V segment lost 7 bases, leaving 13 bases of the junction unmatched. Here the CDR3 reads CASTDWTGVVVEQYF. The CDR3 DNA reads TGTGCCAGCACCGACTGGACAGGGGTAGTGGTCGAGCAGTACTTC.

The J gene is TRBJ2-7, the V gene TRBV21-1; the D call TRBD2 from the table was never checked on the DNA. TRBV21-1 is a pseudogene locus. The CDR3 sequence is 17 residues long. Written as DNA, the CDR3 is TGTGCCAGCAGCAAAGCAAACGGGGGGACGGTCTCCTACGAGCAGTACTTC. This encodes CASSKANGGTVSYEQYF.

V gene TRBV11-3 combines with J gene TRBJ2-1, with TRBD1 as a possible D gene (6 bases). Trimming stripped 0 bases from V and 15 bases from J, with 21 bases between. Germline V lookup: CDR1 SGHNT, CDR2 YENEEA. The CDR3 runs 15 residues. The CDR3 loop is CASSLDRLGDTGLFF. In DNA form, the CDR3 reads TGTGCCAGCAGCTTAGATCGACTCGGGGACACCGGTTTGTTCTTC.

The rearrangement uses TRBV14 and TRBJ2-7; TRBD2 is a possible D gene (6 bases). Germline CDR1 reads SGHDN; CDR2 reads FVKESK. V was pared by 6 bases and J by 3 bases, with 15 bases between. There are 14 residues in the CDR3. CDR3 region: CASRSTGVGYEQYF. As DNA, the CDR3 is TGTGCCAGCAGATCGACGGGAGTTGGCTACGAGCAGTACTTC.

The chain uses TRBV4-1 and TRBJ2-3, with D perhaps TRBD1 (6 bases). The germline gives CDR1 MGHRA, CDR2 YSYEKL. CDR3 size: 15 residues. V shed 3 bases and J shed 2 bases, with 12 bases lying between them. CDR3 coding DNA: TGCGCCAGCAGCCAGGAGACAGGATTCACAGATACGCAGTATTTT. This codes for CASSQETGFTDTQYF.

The chain employs TRBV9 and TRBJ1-1; TRBD1 aligns across 7 bases. The CDR3 has 18 residues. With 4 bases clipped from V and 1 base from J, the junction kept 16 bases outside the gene matches. Germline V CDR1 and CDR2: SGDLS, YYNGEE. This CDR3 is CASSHPIRDSVRNTEAFF. As DNA, the CDR3 is TGTGCCAGCAGCCACCCCATCAGGGACAGCGTTCGGAACACTGAAGCTTTCTTT.

This sequence joins TRBV30 and TRBJ2-5, with D possibly matching TRBD2 (6 bases). V was shortened by 2 bases and J by 2 bases, with 24 bases between the two germline ends. This CDR3 is built from 18 residues. In germline, CDR1 is GTSNPN, CDR2 SVGIG (reference sequence). The CDR3 nucleotides read TGTGCCTGGAGTTCTTCAAGGGTTCCGGGACTGATACAAGAGACCCAGTACTTC. The encoded protein is CAWSSSRVPGLIQETQYF.

The chain combines TRBV25-1 with TRBJ2-7, with D perhaps matching TRBD1 (6 bases). The CDR3 contains 14 residues. Germline CDR1 and CDR2: MGHDK and SYGVNS. Trimming stripped 5 bases from V and 6 bases from J, with 17 bases between. The CDR3 is CASSMAQGLGEQYF. CDR3 in DNA: TGTGCCAGCAGTATGGCACAGGGCCTCGGCGAGCAGTACTTC.

The chain recombines TRBV25-1 with TRBJ1-2; 8 bases fit TRBD1. V gave up 4 bases and J gave up 8 bases; unmatched junction bases: 9. This CDR3 spans 14 amino acids. Germline CDR1 and CDR2: MGHDK and SYGVNS. CDR3 nucleotides: TGTGCCAGCAGTGTCCCAGGACAGGGTGCCGGCTACACCTTC. The encoded protein is CASSVPGQGAGYTF.